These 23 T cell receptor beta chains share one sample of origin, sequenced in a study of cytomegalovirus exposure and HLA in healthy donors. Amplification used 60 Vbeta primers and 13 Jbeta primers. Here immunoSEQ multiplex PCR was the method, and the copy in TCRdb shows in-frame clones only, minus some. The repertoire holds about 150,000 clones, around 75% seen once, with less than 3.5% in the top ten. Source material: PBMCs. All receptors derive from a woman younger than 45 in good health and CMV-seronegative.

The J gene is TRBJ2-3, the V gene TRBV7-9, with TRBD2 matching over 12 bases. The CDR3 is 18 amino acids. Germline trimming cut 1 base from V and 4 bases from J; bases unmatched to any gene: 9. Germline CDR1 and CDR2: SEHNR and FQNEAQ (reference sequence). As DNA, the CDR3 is TGTGCCAGCAGCTTAGTCTTGCTAGCGGGAGGGCATGCAGATACGCAGTATTTT. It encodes CASSLVLLAGGHADTQYF.

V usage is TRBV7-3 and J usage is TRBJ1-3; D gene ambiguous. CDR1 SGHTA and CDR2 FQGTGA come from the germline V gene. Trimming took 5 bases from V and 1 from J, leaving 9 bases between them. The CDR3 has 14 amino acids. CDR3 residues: CASSRGSSGNTIYF. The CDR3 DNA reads TGTGCCAGCAGCCGCGGGAGTTCTGGAAACACCATATATTTT.

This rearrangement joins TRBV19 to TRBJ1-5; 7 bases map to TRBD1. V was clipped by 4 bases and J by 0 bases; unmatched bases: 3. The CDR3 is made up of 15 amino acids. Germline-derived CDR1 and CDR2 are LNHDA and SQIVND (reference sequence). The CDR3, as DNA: TGTGCCAGTAGTAGGGGACAGTATAGCAATCAGCCCCAGCATTTT. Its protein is CASSRGQYSNQPQHF.

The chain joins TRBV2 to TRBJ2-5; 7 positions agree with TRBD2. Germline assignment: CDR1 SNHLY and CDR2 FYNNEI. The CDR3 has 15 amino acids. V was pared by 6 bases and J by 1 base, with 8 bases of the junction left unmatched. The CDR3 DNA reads TGTGCCAGCAGGGGCCTGGGAGGGATCCAAGAGACCCAGTACTTC. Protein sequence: CASRGLGGIQETQYF.

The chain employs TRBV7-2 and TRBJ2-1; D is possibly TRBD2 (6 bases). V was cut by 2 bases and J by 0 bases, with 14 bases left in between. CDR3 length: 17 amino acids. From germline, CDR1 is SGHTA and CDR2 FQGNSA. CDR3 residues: CASSLSAGTSSYNEQFF. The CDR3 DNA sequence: TGTGCCAGCAGCTTATCTGCGGGGACCTCCTCCTACAATGAGCAGTTCTTC.

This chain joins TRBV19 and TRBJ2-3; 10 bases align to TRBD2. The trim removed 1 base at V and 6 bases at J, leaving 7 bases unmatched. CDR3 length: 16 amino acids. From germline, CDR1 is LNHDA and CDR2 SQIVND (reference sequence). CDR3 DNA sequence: TGTGCCAGTAGTATAGTAACTAGCGGGGCCCATGATACGCAGTATTTT. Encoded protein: CASSIVTSGAHDTQYF.

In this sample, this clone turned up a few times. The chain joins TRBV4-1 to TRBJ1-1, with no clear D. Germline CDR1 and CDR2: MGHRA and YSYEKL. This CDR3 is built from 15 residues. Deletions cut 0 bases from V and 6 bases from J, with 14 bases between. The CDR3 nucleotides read TGCGCCAGCAGCCAAGAAAGCCGCAGACATCCTGAAGCTTTCTTT. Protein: CASSQESRRHPEAFF.

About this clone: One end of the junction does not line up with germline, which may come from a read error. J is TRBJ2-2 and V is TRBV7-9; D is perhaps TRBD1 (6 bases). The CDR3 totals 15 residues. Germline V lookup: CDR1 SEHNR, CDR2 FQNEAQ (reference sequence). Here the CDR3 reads CSSSSDSPNTGELFF. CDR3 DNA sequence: TGTTCCAGCAGCTCGGACAGTCCGAATACCGGGGAGCTGTTTTTT.

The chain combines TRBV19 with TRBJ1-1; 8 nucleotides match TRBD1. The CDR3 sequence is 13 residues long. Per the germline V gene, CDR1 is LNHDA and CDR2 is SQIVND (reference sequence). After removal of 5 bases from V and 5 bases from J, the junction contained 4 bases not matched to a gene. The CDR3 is CASSPTGGTEAFF. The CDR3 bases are TGTGCCAGTAGTCCTACAGGGGGAACTGAAGCTTTCTTT.

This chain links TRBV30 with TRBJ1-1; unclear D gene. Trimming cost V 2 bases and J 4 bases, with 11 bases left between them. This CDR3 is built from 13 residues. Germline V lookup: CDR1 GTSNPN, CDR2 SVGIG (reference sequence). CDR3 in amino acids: CAWSRSRGTEAFF. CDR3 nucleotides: TGTGCCTGGAGTCGGTCCCGGGGCACTGAAGCTTTCTTT.

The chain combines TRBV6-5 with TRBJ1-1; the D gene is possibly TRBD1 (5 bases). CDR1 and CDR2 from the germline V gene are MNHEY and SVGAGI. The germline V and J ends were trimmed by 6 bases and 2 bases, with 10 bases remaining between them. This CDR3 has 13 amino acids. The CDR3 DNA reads TGTGCCAGCAGAAGCAGGGAAAACACTGAAGCTTTCTTT. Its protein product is CASRSRENTEAFF.

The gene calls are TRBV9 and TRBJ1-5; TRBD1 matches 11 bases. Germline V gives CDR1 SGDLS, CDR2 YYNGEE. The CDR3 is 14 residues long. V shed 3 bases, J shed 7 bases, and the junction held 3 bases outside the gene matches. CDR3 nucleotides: TGTGCCAGCAGCGCGGGACAGGGGGACCAGCCCCAGCATTTT. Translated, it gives CASSAGQGDQPQHF.

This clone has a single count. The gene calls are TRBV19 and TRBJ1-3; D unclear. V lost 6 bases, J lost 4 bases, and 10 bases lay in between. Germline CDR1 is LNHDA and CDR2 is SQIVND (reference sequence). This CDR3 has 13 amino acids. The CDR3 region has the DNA TGTGCCAGTAGCCCAGACATCGGAAACACCATATATTTT. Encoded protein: CASSPDIGNTIYF.

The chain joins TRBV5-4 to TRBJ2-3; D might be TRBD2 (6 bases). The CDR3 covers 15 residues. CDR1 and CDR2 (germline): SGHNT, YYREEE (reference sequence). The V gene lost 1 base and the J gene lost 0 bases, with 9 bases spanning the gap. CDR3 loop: CASSLSAGSTDTQYF. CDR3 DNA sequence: TGTGCCAGCAGCTTGTCGGCGGGGAGCACAGATACGCAGTATTTT.

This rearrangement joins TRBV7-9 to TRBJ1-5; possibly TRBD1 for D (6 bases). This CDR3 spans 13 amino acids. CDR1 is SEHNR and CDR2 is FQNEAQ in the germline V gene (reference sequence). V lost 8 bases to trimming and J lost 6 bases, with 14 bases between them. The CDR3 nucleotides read TGTGCCAGCGGGGTAACAGGGCCTCAGCCCCAGCATTTT. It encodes CASGVTGPQPQHF.

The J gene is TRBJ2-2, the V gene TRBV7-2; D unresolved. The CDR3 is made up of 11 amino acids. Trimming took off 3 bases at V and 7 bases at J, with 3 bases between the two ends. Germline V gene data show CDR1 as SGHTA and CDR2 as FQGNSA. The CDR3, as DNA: TGTGCCAGCAGCTTCTACGGGGAGCTGTTTTTT. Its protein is CASSFYGELFF.

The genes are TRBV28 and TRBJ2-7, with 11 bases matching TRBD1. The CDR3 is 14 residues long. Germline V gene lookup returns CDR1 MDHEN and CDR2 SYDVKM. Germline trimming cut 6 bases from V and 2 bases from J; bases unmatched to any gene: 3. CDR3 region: CASRPGQGAYEQYF. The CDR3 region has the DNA TGTGCCAGCAGACCGGGACAGGGGGCCTACGAGCAGTACTTC.

The CDR3 DNA sequence: TGTGCCAGCAGCTTAGTTCGGTTCTCGGGGGATGAGCAGTTCTTC. This gives the protein CASSLVRFSGDEQFF. The chain couples TRBV7-2 to TRBJ2-1; TRBD2 is a possible D gene (6 bases). This CDR3 comprises 15 residues. V was pared by 1 base and J by 8 bases, with 15 bases between. Germline V gene data show CDR1 as SGHTA and CDR2 as FQGNSA.

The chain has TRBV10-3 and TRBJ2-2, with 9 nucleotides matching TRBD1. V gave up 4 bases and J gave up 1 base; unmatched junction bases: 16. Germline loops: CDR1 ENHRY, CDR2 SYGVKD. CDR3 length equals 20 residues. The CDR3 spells CAISVFLGRRTGENTGELFF. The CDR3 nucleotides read TGTGCCATCAGTGTATTTCTTGGGCGCCGGACAGGGGAGAACACCGGGGAGCTGTTTTTT.

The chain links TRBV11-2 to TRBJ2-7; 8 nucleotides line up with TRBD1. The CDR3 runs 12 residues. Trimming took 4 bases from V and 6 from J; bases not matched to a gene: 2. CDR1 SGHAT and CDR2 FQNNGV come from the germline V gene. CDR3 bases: TGTGCCAGCAGCTCGGACAGGGCCGAGCAGTACTTC. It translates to CASSSDRAEQYF.

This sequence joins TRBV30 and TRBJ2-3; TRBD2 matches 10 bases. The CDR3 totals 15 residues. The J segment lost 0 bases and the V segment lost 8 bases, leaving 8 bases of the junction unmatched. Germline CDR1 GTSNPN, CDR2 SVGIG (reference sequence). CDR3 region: CATSGERTSTDTQYF. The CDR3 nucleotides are TGTGCCACTAGCGGGGAGCGGACTAGCACAGATACGCAGTATTTT.

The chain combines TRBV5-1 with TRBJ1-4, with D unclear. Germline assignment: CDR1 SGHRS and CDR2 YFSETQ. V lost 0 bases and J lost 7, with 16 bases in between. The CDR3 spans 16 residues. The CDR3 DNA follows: TGCGCCAGCAGCTTGGGGGTGGCTAACAGTTTTGAAAAACTGTTTTTT. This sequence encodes CASSLGVANSFEKLFF.

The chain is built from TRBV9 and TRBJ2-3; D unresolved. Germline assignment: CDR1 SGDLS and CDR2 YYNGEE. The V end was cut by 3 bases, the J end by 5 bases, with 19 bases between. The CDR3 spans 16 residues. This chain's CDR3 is CASSAVTPDGGDTQYF. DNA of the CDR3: TGTGCCAGCAGCGCTGTAACTCCAGATGGCGGAGATACGCAGTATTTT.